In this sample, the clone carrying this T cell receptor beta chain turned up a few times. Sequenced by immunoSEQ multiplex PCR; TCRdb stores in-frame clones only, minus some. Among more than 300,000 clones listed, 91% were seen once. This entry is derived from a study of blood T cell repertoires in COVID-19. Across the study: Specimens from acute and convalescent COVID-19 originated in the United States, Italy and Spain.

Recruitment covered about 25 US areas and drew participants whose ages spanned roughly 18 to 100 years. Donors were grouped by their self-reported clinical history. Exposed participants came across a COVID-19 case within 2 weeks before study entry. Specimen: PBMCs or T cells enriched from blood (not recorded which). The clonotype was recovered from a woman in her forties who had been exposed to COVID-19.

The CDR3 DNA reads as TGTGCCAGCGGCCCTTGGCAGCGGACTGAAGCTTTCTTT. Its translation: CASGPWQRTEAFF. The rearrangement links TRBV3-1 (or the pseudogene TRBV3-2) to TRBJ1-1; the D is unclear. Looked up from germline, CDR1 is LGHDT and CDR2 is YNNKEL (reference sequence). The V end lost 8 bases, the J end lost 5 bases, and 15 bases lay between the germline ends. This CDR3 comprises 13 residues.